This TCR beta chain was identified during a study of blood T cell repertoires in COVID-19. Study as a whole: Acute and convalescent COVID-19 specimens originated in the United States, Italy and Spain. T cells, B-cell-depleted T cells, or PBMCs supplied cDNA or gDNA.

The CDR3 covers 15 residues. Germline lookup yields CDR1 SGHTA and CDR2 FQGNSA. Trimming took 1 base from V and 1 from J, leaving 8 bases between them. Original processing methods: Amplification of reference gene primers provided the estimated nucleated cell counts. TCRdb's table, derived via immunoSEQ multiplex PCR, lists solely in-frame clones and lacks some. V and J calls and clone size come straight from that table; D and trimming were deduced from the DNA. There are around 70,000 clones in the sample; around 80% occur only once, and more than 4.5% lies in the top ten. V and J are TRBV7-2 and TRBJ2-1; no firm D call. Sequencing input: peripheral blood. This clonotype was obtained from a woman of 80 years or more with active or convalescent COVID-19. CDR3 loop: CASSLGALSYNEQFF. In DNA form, the CDR3 reads TGTGCCAGCAGCTTAGGGGCCCTATCCTACAATGAGCAGTTCTTC. Based on the CDR3 plus reference TRBV7-2 and TRBJ2-1, the full variable domain is GAGVSQSPSNKVTEKGKDVELRCDPISGHTALYWYRQSLGQGLEFLIYFQGNSAPDKSGLPSDRFSAERTGGSVSTLTIQRTQQEDSAVYLCASSLGALSYNEQFFGPGTRLTVL.